The next 20 T cell receptor beta chains were all read from a single sample in a study of blood T cell repertoires in COVID-19. The table came from immunoSEQ multiplex PCR; TCRdb's copy has only in-frame clones and leaves some out. Among 98,000 or so clones listed, approximately 91% were seen once. Specimen: peripheral blood. The receptor source for this set is a human donor in a cohort sampled during active COVID-19.

This sequence joins TRBV15 and TRBJ2-7; TRBD1 might be the D (5 bases). This CDR3 has 15 residues. V lost 0 bases and J 2 bases, leaving 11 bases between the germline ends. Looked up from germline, CDR1 is LNHNV and CDR2 is YYDKDF (reference sequence). CDR3 protein: CATSRDRTNPYEQYF. The DNA of the CDR3 is TGTGCCACCAGCAGAGATCGGACAAACCCCTACGAGCAGTACTTC.

J is TRBJ2-3 and V is TRBV3-1 (or the pseudogene TRBV3-2), with 8 bases that match TRBD2. CDR1 is LGHDT and CDR2 is YNNKEL in the germline V gene (reference sequence). This CDR3 is built from 18 residues. V lost 1 base to trimming and J lost 4 bases; unmatched junction nucleotides: 13. DNA of the CDR3: TGTGCCAGCAGCCAAGTAACCGGGTTTCGCGGGAGGTCAGATACGCAGTATTTT. Its protein is CASSQVTGFRGRSDTQYF.

The V and J genes are TRBV5-7 and TRBJ1-3, with TRBD1 matching 8 bases. TRBV5-7 is marked as an open reading frame, function uncertain. The CDR3 totals 15 residues. Trimming at V came to 7 bases and at J to 4 bases, leaving 10 bases not matched to a gene. The DNA of the CDR3 is TGTGCCAGCGGAAAGACAGGGGCGGGCGGAAACACCATATATTTT. Translation gives CASGKTGAGGNTIYF.

The rearrangement joins TRBV7-2 to TRBJ2-7; maybe TRBD1 (6 bases). Germline V gene sequence: CDR1 SGHTA, CDR2 FQGNSA. V was clipped by 5 bases and J by 2 bases, with 16 bases between them. This CDR3 is 15 amino acids long. CDR3 sequence (DNA): TGTGCCAGCAGCGGGGGCGGCAAGCGCACCTACGAGCAGTACTTC. Protein product: CASSGGGKRTYEQYF. The full variable domain, completed using reference TRBV7-2 and TRBJ2-7, is GAGVSQSPSNKVTEKGKDVELRCDPISGHTALYWYRQSLGQGLEFLIYFQGNSAPDKSGLPSDRFSAERTGGSVSTLTIQRTQQEDSAVYLCASSGGGKRTYEQYFGPGTRLTVT.

The chain uses TRBV5-6 and TRBJ2-3; D is unclear. Trimming took off 5 bases at V and 2 bases at J, with 12 bases between the two ends. Germline CDR1 and CDR2: SGHDT and YYEEEE. The CDR3 is 14 amino acids. CDR3 protein: CASSSAISTDTQYF. CDR3 DNA: TGTGCCAGCAGTAGTGCTATATCCACAGATACGCAGTATTTT.

This sequence joins TRBV28 and TRBJ1-1, with 7 bases lining up with TRBD1. Losses at the gene ends were 6 bases for V and 6 bases for J; bases not matched to a gene: 7. Looked up from germline, CDR1 is MDHEN and CDR2 is SYDVKM. This CDR3 region has 13 residues. The CDR3 bases are TGTGCCAGCAGCCAAAGACAGGGTGCTGAAGCTTTCTTT. Protein product: CASSQRQGAEAFF.

The rearrangement joins TRBV11-3 to TRBJ2-3; TRBD2 matches at 7 bases. This CDR3 spans 15 amino acids. V dropped 3 bases and J dropped 0; count of bases not matched to a gene: 3. The V gene's germline CDR1 is SGHNT and CDR2 YENEEA. The CDR3 region has the DNA TGTGCCAGCAGCTTCGGACTAGGGAGCACAGATACGCAGTATTTT. This sequence encodes CASSFGLGSTDTQYF.

The rearrangement links TRBV7-3 to TRBJ2-1; 9 bases are shared with TRBD2. Germline V CDR1 and CDR2: SGHTA, FQGTGA. V lost 2 bases to trimming and J lost 10 bases; unmatched junction nucleotides: 9. The CDR3 is made up of 15 amino acids. The CDR3 loop is CASSLAGGRAREQFF. CDR3 bases: TGTGCCAGCAGCTTAGCCGGCGGGAGGGCGAGGGAGCAGTTCTTC.

The V and J genes are TRBV11-3 and TRBJ2-1; 8 bases match TRBD2. CDR1 SGHNT and CDR2 YENEEA come from the germline V gene. CDR3 length equals 14 residues. J lost 10 bases, V lost 5 bases, and 10 bases had no gene match. The CDR3 sequence is CASSTGTRAGEQFF. The CDR3 bases are TGTGCCAGCAGCACCGGGACTAGAGCAGGCGAGCAGTTCTTC. Variable domain in full (rest from reference TRBV11-3 and TRBJ2-1): EAGVVQSPRYKIIEKKQPVAFWCNPISGHNTLYWYLQNLGQGPELLIRYENEEAVDDSQLPKDRFSAERLKGVDSTLKIQPAELGDSAVYLCASSTGTRAGEQFFGPGTRLTVL.

The chain carries TRBV7-9 and TRBJ2-3; a possible D gene is TRBD2 (5 bases). This CDR3 is built from 18 residues. Per germline, CDR1 SEHNR and CDR2 FQNEAQ (reference sequence). The V gene lost 4 bases and the J gene lost 0 bases, with 20 bases spanning the gap. The CDR3 loop reads CASSSPYSAGISTDTQYF. CDR3 coding DNA: TGTGCCAGCAGCTCCCCTTACTCGGCGGGCATTAGCACAGATACGCAGTATTTT.

On this clone itself: One end of the junction fails to match germline, which may point to a read error. V and J are TRBV7-9 and TRBJ1-1; D is ambiguous. The CDR3 spans 14 residues. The germline CDR1 and CDR2 sequences are SEHNR and FQNEAQ (reference sequence). In DNA form, the CDR3 reads TGTGCCAGCAGCCCAAAGGCTTCGGGTCTGAGTTTGGGCTTT. Translating it yields CASSPKASGLSLGF.

V and J are TRBV19 and TRBJ2-3; 7 nucleotides line up with TRBD2. CDR3 length equals 14 residues. The germline gives CDR1 LNHDA, CDR2 SQIVND (reference sequence). The V and J ends lost 5 bases and 2 bases, in that order; junction bases with no gene match: 4. CDR3 loop: CASSPGGLTDTQYF. The CDR3 region has the DNA TGTGCCAGTAGTCCGGGGGGACTCACAGATACGCAGTATTTT.

This chain connects TRBV6-5 to TRBJ1-1; the D gene is possibly TRBD1 (5 bases). The V gene's germline CDR1 is MNHEY and CDR2 SVGAGI. Trimming took off 5 bases at V and 11 bases at J, with 15 bases between the two ends. The CDR3 covers 12 residues. The CDR3 is CASSKQGSGAFF. DNA for the CDR3: TGTGCCAGCAGTAAGCAGGGATCCGGGGCTTTCTTT.

Of note for this clone: Sequence at one end of the junction differs from germline and may be a read error. The CDR3 DNA is TGTGCCAGCAGCTTAGGTTCTCTTAGAGATCGGGCAGGGAACGCTGAAGCTTTCTTT. Amino acids: CASSLGSLRDRAGNAEAFF. The gene calls are TRBV7-9 and TRBJ1-1; possibly TRBD1 for D (5 bases). Germline V gives CDR1 SEHNR, CDR2 FQNEAQ (reference sequence). The CDR3 consists of 19 residues.

This clone has just one count. The chain recombines TRBV5-1 with TRBJ2-3, with a weak D call TRBD1 (6 bases). CDR1 and CDR2 (germline): SGHRS, YFSETQ. The V end was cut by 4 bases, the J end by 6 bases, with 15 bases between. This CDR3 contains 14 residues. The CDR3 DNA reads TGCGCCAGCAGCCTCGGGACATCGGAGGATACGCAGTATTTT. Protein product: CASSLGTSEDTQYF.

This chain links TRBV7-8 with TRBJ2-5; 9 positions match TRBD2. The J segment lost 6 bases and the V segment lost 3 bases, leaving 5 bases of the junction unmatched. CDR1 is SGHVS and CDR2 is FQNEAQ in the germline V gene. The CDR3 length is 14 residues. For the CDR3, the DNA is TGTGCCAGCAGCTTGCGGGAGGGGACGAAGACCCAGTACTTC. Protein product: CASSLREGTKTQYF. Variable domain in full (rest from reference TRBV7-8 and TRBJ2-5): GAGVSQSPRYKVAKRGQDVALRCDPISGHVSLFWYQQALGQGPEFLTYFQNEAQLDKSGLPSDRFFAERPEGSVSTLKIQRTQQEDSAVYLCASSLREGTKTQYFGPGTRLLVL.

The CDR3 reads CASSFGLAGAYNEQFF. CDR3 nucleotides: TGCGCCAGCAGTTTCGGACTAGCGGGGGCCTACAATGAGCAGTTCTTC. The chain couples TRBV5-1 to TRBJ2-1, with 13 positions matching TRBD2. This CDR3 comprises 16 residues. Germline-derived CDR1 and CDR2 are SGHRS and YFSETQ. V shed 5 bases, J shed 2 bases, and the junction held 4 bases outside the gene matches.

This chain links TRBV29-1 with TRBJ2-3; 8 nucleotides match TRBD2. The CDR3 is made up of 15 amino acids. Germline assignment: CDR1 SQVTM and CDR2 ANQGSEA. J lost 3 bases, V lost 2 bases, and 7 bases had no gene match. CDR3 protein: CSVEFGGVGTDTQYF. DNA of the CDR3: TGCAGCGTTGAATTCGGGGGGGTCGGGACAGATACGCAGTATTTT.

V usage is TRBV28 and J usage is TRBJ2-3, with 10 bases matching TRBD1. CDR1 is MDHEN, CDR2 SYDVKM, per germline. V shed 3 bases and J 1 base; nucleotides not matched to a gene: 10. The length of the CDR3 is 18 residues. CDR3 nucleotide sequence: TGTGCCAGCAGTTTCCTCGGACAGGGGGGTAAGGGCACAGATACGCAGTATTTT. Protein sequence: CASSFLGQGGKGTDTQYF.

This rearrangement joins TRBV21-1 to TRBJ2-1; the table assigns TRBD2, which was not confirmed against the DNA. TRBV21-1 is termed a pseudogene. The CDR3 contains 18 residues. CDR3 amino acids: CASSKDGGGRGRYNEQFF. The DNA of the CDR3 is TGTGCCAGCAGCAAAGATGGCGGGGGCCGGGGCCGGTACAATGAGCAGTTCTTC.